Below, one TCR beta chain is given with its context. Its specificity is unknown. Germline assignment: CDR1 ENHRY and CDR2 SYGVKD. The CDR3 contains 14 residues. V was pared by 3 bases and J by 6 bases, with 14 bases between. Time point indicated: week 3, after first cycle of checkpoint inhibitor. Patients with prior systemic cancer treatment, concomitant immunosuppressants, or other active malignancies were excluded. Some clones are missing from TCRdb's copy, which holds only in-frame ones; the method was immunoSEQ multiplex PCR. Here the sample spans some 15,000 clones, around 93% being singletons. This specimen comes from a study of blood T cell dynamics during melanoma immunotherapy. Overall study: Standard first-line treatment here was pembrolizumab or nivolumab plus ipilimumab in metastatic melanoma.

General study points: The most clonal sorted CD8+ subset, immune-effector cells, was closest to cell-free DNA CDR3 sequences.

This sequence was found in a human donor with melanoma. This chain links TRBV10-3 with TRBJ1-1; TRBD1 might be the D (5 bases). The sequences come from effector memory CD8+ T cells from blood, collected from a patient treated with checkpoint blockade. Here the CDR3 reads CAISEGDPRAEAFF. In DNA form, the CDR3 reads TGTGCCATCAGTGAAGGGGACCCTAGGGCTGAAGCTTTCTTT.